Listed below are T cell receptor beta chains from one sample, sequenced in a study of blood T cell repertoires in COVID-19. The repertoire was sequenced with immunoSEQ multiplex PCR; TCRdb's copy has only in-frame clones and lacks some. This sample yields some 400,000 clones, of which roughly 86% are seen a single time; more than 1% belongs to the top ten. Sample: peripheral blood. The receptors originated from a human donor with acute or convalescent COVID-19. The donor label of this sample is uncertain. Both conserved end residues are trimmed from each CDR3. Fields, in order: V gene, CDR3 protein.

TRBV5-6,ASNYRGSSNQPQH
TRBV5-1,ASRPGAGRHQPQH
TRBV11-2,ASSFVMGSPGETQY
TRBV6-5,ASSYGASGKNIQY
TRBV12-3/TRBV12-4,ASRRAMNTEAF
TRBV19,ASNRANMNTEAF
TRBV3-1/TRBV3-2,ASSGGAYEQY
TRBV28,ASRSKQGSSTYEQY
TRBV19,ASSLGRAKEQF
TRBV28,ASIETGYGYT